A single sample is the source of the 27 T cell receptor beta chains below, sequenced in a study of blood T cell repertoires in COVID-19. TCRdb keeps only in-frame clones here, not all; method: immunoSEQ multiplex PCR. The table includes around 60,000 clones, 80% detected once. Material: peripheral blood. These receptors were taken from a man between 60 and 75 years old with acute or convalescent COVID-19.

This chain uses TRBV5-1 with TRBJ2-7; 8 positions match TRBD1. This CDR3 has 17 amino acids. V lost 4 bases to trimming and J lost 3 bases; unmatched junction nucleotides: 15. Germline assignment: CDR1 SGHRS and CDR2 YFSETQ. CDR3 amino acids: CASSPLGGRTGIYEQYF. The CDR3 coding sequence is TGCGCCAGCAGCCCCCTTGGTGGAAGGACAGGGATCTACGAGCAGTACTTC.

This clone was counted a single time. This sequence joins TRBV10-3 and TRBJ2-1; 9 nucleotides line up with TRBD2. The CDR3 is 17 residues long. CDR1 and CDR2 from the germline V gene are ENHRY and SYGVKD. The V gene end was trimmed by 2 bases and the J gene end by 5 bases; junction bases not matched to a gene: 10. CDR3 bases: TGTGCCATCAGTGAGAATGTTGGCGGGGGGGCAAACAATGAGCAGTTCTTC. Residues: CAISENVGGGANNEQFF.

The chain links TRBV28 to TRBJ1-4, with 9 bases aligning to TRBD1. Germline V lookup: CDR1 MDHEN, CDR2 SYDVKM. CDR3 length: 20 amino acids. V lost 4 bases and J lost 8; bases outside the gene matches: 23. CDR3 region: CASSSLFSWDRARLREKLFF. The CDR3 bases are TGTGCCAGCAGTTCACTTTTCTCCTGGGACAGGGCCCGGTTGAGGGAAAAACTGTTTTTT.

The V call is TRBV7-8, the J call TRBJ2-5; perhaps TRBD1 as D (5 bases). In germline, CDR1 is SGHVS, CDR2 FQNEAQ. The V end lost 2 bases, the J end lost 5 bases, and 12 bases lay between the germline ends. This CDR3 comprises 14 residues. This CDR3 is CASSLRGLGETQYF. CDR3 bases: TGTGCCAGCAGCTTAAGGGGCCTAGGGGAGACCCAGTACTTC. The full variable domain, with the rest looked up from reference TRBV7-8 and TRBJ2-5, is GAGVSQSPRYKVAKRGQDVALRCDPISGHVSLFWYQQALGQGPEFLTYFQNEAQLDKSGLPSDRFFAERPEGSVSTLKIQRTQQEDSAVYLCASSLRGLGETQYFGPGTRLLVL.

The rearrangement joins TRBV10-3 to TRBJ2-5, with 12 bases lining up with TRBD2. V shed 5 bases, J shed 5 bases, and the junction held 6 bases outside the gene matches. Germline V gene lookup returns CDR1 ENHRY and CDR2 SYGVKD. The CDR3 extends over 15 amino acids. CDR3 nucleotides: TGTGCCATCAGTTCTAGCGGGGGGGCCGGGGAGACCCAGTACTTC. Its translation is CAISSSGGAGETQYF.

The J gene is TRBJ2-1, the V gene TRBV7-2, with 10 nucleotides matching TRBD2. The CDR3 extends over 16 amino acids. V lost 5 bases, J lost 2 bases, and 6 bases stayed unmatched. Germline V gives CDR1 SGHTA, CDR2 FQGNSA. CDR3 sequence (DNA): TGTGCCAGCAGCCCCGCCAGCGGGGGGGCCTACAATGAGCAGTTCTTC. This gives the protein CASSPASGGAYNEQFF. Looking up the rest from reference TRBV7-2 and TRBJ2-1 gives the full variable domain: GAGVSQSPSNKVTEKGKDVELRCDPISGHTALYWYRQSLGQGLEFLIYFQGNSAPDKSGLPSDRFSAERTGGSVSTLTIQRTQQEDSAVYLCASSPASGGAYNEQFFGPGTRLTVL.

The sample holds a few counts of this clone. The genes are TRBV7-3 and TRBJ2-2; TRBD1 matches at 9 bases. CDR3 length equals 15 residues. V lost 4 bases and J lost 5; bases outside the gene matches: 5. CDR1 and CDR2 from the germline V gene are SGHTA and FQGTGA. For the CDR3, the DNA is TGTGCCAGCAGCTCACAGGGGGCCGGGACCGGGGAGCTGTTTTTT. This codes for CASSSQGAGTGELFF. The complete variable domain, with remaining parts taken from reference TRBV7-3 and TRBJ2-2, reads GAGVSQTPSNKVTEKGKYVELRCDPISGHTALYWYRQSLGQGPEFLIYFQGTGAADDSGLPNDRFFAVRPEGSVSTLKIQRTERGDSAVYLCASSSQGAGTGELFFGEGSRLTVL.

This chain uses TRBV5-6 with TRBJ1-1, with D possibly being TRBD1 (6 bases). The CDR3 runs to 13 residues. Trimming took 3 bases from V and 4 from J, leaving 10 bases between them. The germline V gene has CDR1 SGHDT and CDR2 YYEEEE. For the CDR3, the DNA is TGTGCCAGCAGCTGGGGACATTCCACTGAAGCTTTCTTT. Its translation: CASSWGHSTEAFF.

This chain links TRBV7-9 with TRBJ2-7, with 8 nucleotides matching TRBD1. The V segment lost 3 bases and the J segment 4 bases; nucleotides outside the gene matches: 11. This CDR3 comprises 16 residues. Germline V gene lookup returns CDR1 SEHNR and CDR2 FQNEAQ (reference sequence). The CDR3 loop reads CASSFVGQGRPYEQYF. The CDR3 DNA follows: TGTGCCAGCAGCTTCGTCGGACAGGGAAGACCGTACGAGCAGTACTTC.

This sequence joins TRBV5-4 and TRBJ2-1, with D tentatively TRBD2 (6 bases). The V gene lost 4 bases and the J gene lost 5 bases, with 16 bases spanning the gap. The CDR3 is made up of 15 amino acids. The germline gives CDR1 SGHNT, CDR2 YYREEE (reference sequence). CDR3 DNA sequence: TGTGCCAGCAGCGCCCATGCGGGGAGGAACAATGAGCAGTTCTTC. It encodes CASSAHAGRNNEQFF.

V is TRBV19 and J is TRBJ2-7, with TRBD2 identical over 12 bases. Per germline, CDR1 LNHDA and CDR2 SQIVND (reference sequence). V trimming: 3 bases; J trimming: 0 bases; junction bases outside the gene matches: 6. The CDR3 consists of 17 residues. For the CDR3, the DNA is TGTGCCAGTAGTATCCTATCTAGCGGGGGGGCCTCCTACGAGCAGTACTTC. It codes for CASSILSSGGASYEQYF.

The chain combines TRBV12-3 or TRBV12-4 with TRBJ2-7, with D tentatively TRBD1 (6 bases). The CDR3 is made up of 13 amino acids. V lost 5 bases, J lost 4 bases, and 12 bases lay in between. The CDR3: CASSGDIAYEQYF. The CDR3 bases are TGTGCCAGCAGTGGGGACATAGCATACGAGCAGTACTTC.

This chain connects TRBV19 to TRBJ2-3; 7 nucleotides match TRBD2. Trimming removed 5 bases from V and 0 bases from J; junction bases left unmatched: 11. CDR1 LNHDA and CDR2 SQIVND come from the germline V gene (reference sequence). This CDR3 comprises 17 residues. In DNA, the CDR3 is TGTGCCAGTAGTTCTGGGGGGGGGATGACTAGCACAGATACGCAGTATTTT. Amino acid sequence: CASSSGGGMTSTDTQYF.

The chain carries TRBV24-1 and TRBJ2-1, with 7 bases lining up with TRBD1. This CDR3 is built from 16 residues. CDR1 is KGHDR, CDR2 SFDVKD, per germline. V trimming: 2 bases; J trimming: 3 bases; junction bases outside the gene matches: 6. In nucleotides, the CDR3 is TGTGCCACCAGTGATTCCCTAGGGGGCGACTACAATGAGCAGTTCTTC. It is translated as CATSDSLGGDYNEQFF.

The chain uses TRBV9 and TRBJ2-3; TRBD2 matches at 11 bases. CDR3 length: 19 amino acids. J lost 0 bases, V lost 4 bases, and 13 bases had no gene match. Germline lookup yields CDR1 SGDLS and CDR2 YYNGEE. The CDR3 DNA follows: TGTGCCAGCAGCACCCGAACCGGGACTAGCGGTACTAGCACAGATACGCAGTATTTT. Amino acids: CASSTRTGTSGTSTDTQYF.

The chain links TRBV5-1 to TRBJ2-5, with 12 nucleotides matching TRBD2. This CDR3 region has 15 residues. V lost 0 bases, J lost 5 bases, and 2 bases stayed unmatched. Germline loops: CDR1 SGHRS, CDR2 YFSETQ. CDR3 sequence reads: CASSLALAGGETQYF. The CDR3 DNA follows: TGCGCCAGCAGCTTGGCGCTAGCGGGAGGGGAGACCCAGTACTTC.

The chain recombines TRBV19 with TRBJ1-1, with D unclear. Germline assignment: CDR1 LNHDA and CDR2 SQIVND (reference sequence). V was cut by 5 bases and J by 0 bases, with 7 bases left in between. CDR3 length: 13 amino acids. As DNA, the CDR3 is TGTGCCAGTAGTTTAACATTGAACACTGAAGCTTTCTTT. Translating it yields CASSLTLNTEAFF.

This clone occurred a few times. The chain links TRBV7-2 to TRBJ2-5; D gene unclear. The germline V gene has CDR1 SGHTA and CDR2 FQGNSA. This CDR3 has 11 residues. Trimming left V 3 bases short and J 4 bases short, with 3 bases between. CDR3 DNA sequence: TGTGCCAGCAGCTTCGGAGAGACCCAGTACTTC. Translation: CASSFGETQYF.

The chain links TRBV6-5 to TRBJ1-4; possibly TRBD1 for D (5 bases). V dropped 11 bases and J dropped 0 bases, with 10 bases sitting between them. The CDR3 consists of 13 residues. From germline, CDR1 is MNHEY and CDR2 SVGAGI. Here the CDR3 DNA reads TGTGCCGTGGGAGGGGCAACTAATGAAAAACTGTTTTTT. Translated, it gives CAVGGATNEKLFF.

The rearrangement joins TRBV2 to TRBJ2-3; D perhaps matches TRBD2 (6 bases). The CDR3 totals 15 residues. The V end was cut by 5 bases, the J end by 2 bases, with 14 bases between. Germline V lookup: CDR1 SNHLY, CDR2 FYNNEI. CDR3 bases: TGTGCCAGCAGTTACGGTAGCGGAGCCACAGATACGCAGTATTTT. Amino acid sequence: CASSYGSGATDTQYF.

The CDR3 DNA follows: TGTGCCAGCAGGGCGGGGGGATACAATGAGCAGTTCTTC. The encoded protein is CASRAGGYNEQFF. The chain is built from TRBV2 and TRBJ2-1, with 8 positions matching TRBD2. Germline trimming cut 6 bases from V and 4 bases from J; bases unmatched to any gene: 2. The V gene's germline CDR1 is SNHLY and CDR2 FYNNEI. The CDR3 is 13 amino acids.

In its sample, this clone was seen once. The V call is TRBV20-1, the J call TRBJ2-1; 9 bases agree with TRBD2. The CDR3 loop spans 15 amino acids. V gave up 3 bases and J gave up 2 bases; unmatched junction bases: 5. Germline values: CDR1 DFQATT, CDR2 SNEGSKA (reference sequence). The CDR3 bases are TGCAGTGCTAGTCTAGCGGGACCCGCCTACAATGAGCAGTTCTTC. Protein product: CSASLAGPAYNEQFF.

The gene calls are TRBV6-1 and TRBJ2-7; D is unclear. V was cut by 3 bases and J by 1 base, with 7 bases left in between. The CDR3 spans 13 residues. Germline V gene data show CDR1 as MNHNS and CDR2 as SASEGT. The CDR3 coding sequence is TGTGCCAGCAGTGAGGTGGCTTCCTACGAGCAGTACTTC. Amino acids: CASSEVASYEQYF.

The chain is built from TRBV6-5 and TRBJ2-1; 7 bases fit TRBD1. V shed 5 bases, J shed 6 bases, and the junction held 10 bases outside the gene matches. CDR3 size: 15 residues. Germline V gene lookup returns CDR1 MNHEY and CDR2 SVGAGI. DNA for the CDR3: TGTGCCAGCAGTCTCGAGACAGGGTCCATCAATGAGCAGTTCTTC. This sequence encodes CASSLETGSINEQFF.

The chain employs TRBV2 and TRBJ2-3; 12 bases match TRBD2. With V trimmed by 4 bases and J by 10 bases, 12 bases remained unmatched. Germline V CDR1 and CDR2: SNHLY, FYNNEI. The CDR3 extends over 16 amino acids. CDR3 protein: CASSGPASGGDRAQYF. CDR3 DNA: TGTGCCAGCAGTGGGCCGGCTAGCGGGGGGGACAGGGCGCAGTATTTT.

This clone was seen only a few times. V gene TRBV2 combines with J gene TRBJ1-3; tentative D call: TRBD1 (5 bases). The germline CDR1 and CDR2 sequences are SNHLY and FYNNEI. Trimming stripped 6 bases from V and 0 bases from J, with 9 bases between. The length of the CDR3 is 14 residues. Written as DNA, the CDR3 is TGTGCCAGCAGAACAGGCAACTCTGGAAACACCATATATTTT. This sequence encodes CASRTGNSGNTIYF.

The chain recombines TRBV7-9 with TRBJ2-1; TRBD2 matches 8 bases. J was trimmed by 4 bases and V by 5 bases; bases with no gene match: 7. Germline CDR1 SEHNR, CDR2 FQNEAQ (reference sequence). This CDR3 has 15 amino acids. CDR3 in amino acids: CASSRERGTYNEQFF. The CDR3 coding sequence is TGTGCCAGCAGCCGAGAGCGGGGGACATACAATGAGCAGTTCTTC.